The present entry profiles one TCR beta chain with its context. Original analysis: Researchers report that nucleated cell counts were estimated from reference gene primer amplification. Produced via immunoSEQ multiplex PCR; TCRdb's table is partial and in-frame only. V and J calls and clone size come straight from that table; D and trimming were deduced from the DNA. The sample has about 100,000 clones; 69% are singletons. The data belong to a study of blood T cell repertoires in COVID-19. Looking at the study overall: T cells, B-cell-depleted T cells, or PBMCs supplied cDNA or gDNA.

Germline CDR1 is SNHLY and CDR2 is FYNNEI. V was trimmed by 4 bases and J by 3 bases, leaving 7 bases between them. The CDR3 totals 12 residues. The chain is built from TRBV2 and TRBJ2-7; the D is unclear. The source material was peripheral blood. The TCR comes from a man aged 80 or over with acute or convalescent COVID-19. DNA of the CDR3: TGTGCCAGCAGTGCGACACACTACGAGCAGTACTTC. It encodes CASSATHYEQYF. The complete variable domain, with remaining parts taken from reference TRBV2 and TRBJ2-7, reads EPEVTQTPSHQVTQMGQEVILRCVPISNHLYFYWYRQILGQKVEFLVSFYNNEISEKSEIFDDQFSVERPDGSNFTLKIRSTKLEDSAMYFCASSATHYEQYFGPGTRLTVT.